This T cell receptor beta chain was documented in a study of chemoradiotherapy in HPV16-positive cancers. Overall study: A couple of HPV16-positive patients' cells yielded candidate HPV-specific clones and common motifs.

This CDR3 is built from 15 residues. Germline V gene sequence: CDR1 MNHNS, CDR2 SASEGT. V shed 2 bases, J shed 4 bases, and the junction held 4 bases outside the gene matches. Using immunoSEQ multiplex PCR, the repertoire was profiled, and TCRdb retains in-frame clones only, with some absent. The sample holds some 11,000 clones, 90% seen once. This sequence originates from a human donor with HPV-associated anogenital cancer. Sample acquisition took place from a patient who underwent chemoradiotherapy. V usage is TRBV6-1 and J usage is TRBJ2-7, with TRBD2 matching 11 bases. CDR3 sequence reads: CASSELAGGFYEQYF. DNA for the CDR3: TGTGCCAGCAGTGAACTAGCGGGGGGCTTTTACGAGCAGTACTTC.